This TCR beta chain appears in the sequencing data of a study of spatial heterogeneity in lung cancer. Study details: The donor population consisted of roughly 70 patients with untreated, early-stage non-small cell lung cancer.

Germline V gene data show CDR1 as DFQATT and CDR2 as SNEGSKA (reference sequence). V shed 5 bases, J shed 0 bases, and the junction held 9 bases outside the gene matches. This CDR3 has 16 amino acids. MiXCR was run by TCRdb on the 5' RACE reads, yielding one entry per CDR3 protein. The table includes about 70,000 distinct CDR3 sequences, 8% to 10% detected once. Time point of the sample: blood at routine non-recurrence follow-up after resection. TCRs were sequenced from unsorted whole RNA of tumor, nontumor lung or PBMC. The rearrangement joins TRBV20-1 to TRBJ2-7; 11 nucleotides line up with TRBD2. The sequencing here drew on PBMCs, taken at follow-up. The sequence was collected from a female donor with early-stage non-small cell lung cancer. The CDR3 is CSAYTSGRGNSYEQYF. The CDR3 nucleotides read TGCAGTGCTTACACTAGCGGGAGAGGGAACTCCTACGAGCAGTACTTC.